This T cell receptor beta chain appears in the sequencing data of a study of CXCR3-negative and CXCR3-positive naive CD8 T cells. The wider study: Approximately 130 million TRB reads were obtained in total, which works out to about 1.5 +/- 0.3 million per library.

Germline CDR1 reads SGHVS; CDR2 reads FQNEAQ. This CDR3 contains 16 residues. The authors prepared UMI-labeled TRB cDNA libraries by 5' RACE. TCRdb reworked the 5' RACE reads into one entry per CDR3 protein, no DNA. The listing records 6,000 to 7,000 distinct CDR3 sequences. This clonotype ranks as medium-sized in terms of frequency. The antigen remains undetermined. Within the CD8+ T cell compartment, naive cells were CD45RO-CCR7+CD27+CD95-. Study-wide results and limits: The naive subsets expressed comparable surface CD5, and the authors inferred TCR strength from TRB CDR3 properties. CXCR3-positive naive cells had TRB CDR3s that were more hydrophobic than CXCR3-negative naive cells had. Naive cells used TRBV-TRBJ genes in much the same way whether CXCR3-negative or CXCR3-positive; memory cells did not.

Source material: naive CXCR3+ CD8+ T cells from blood. Specified subset: CD45RO-CCR7+CD27+CD95- naive CD8+ T cells expressing CXCR3 (TNR3+). J is TRBJ2-3 and V is TRBV7-8; lacking DNA, the TRBD2 call made by TCRdb goes unchecked. The source is a human donor in good health. Some clones in this sample may be carry-over from other donors' samples. CDR3 region: CASSSLTSGGADTQYF.